Following are 6 T cell receptor beta chains from one sample sequenced in a study of shared T cell receptors in the human thymus. Using immunoSEQ multiplex PCR, the repertoire was profiled, and TCRdb retains in-frame clones only, with some absent. The sample yields some 700,000 clones, approximately 85% seen once. These data were also filed under a second study, of human thymus T cells.

The sequencing input was thymocytes. These receptors were collected from a girl in the first two years of life with a congenital heart defect.

The chain employs TRBV5-1 and TRBJ1-1; TRBD1 matches at 7 bases. V shed 5 bases, J shed 6 bases, and the junction held 19 bases outside the gene matches. The germline CDR1 and CDR2 sequences are SGHRS and YFSETQ. CDR3 length: 17 residues. The DNA of the CDR3 is TGCGCCAGCAGTCGCCAGGGGGGAATAGGGAACGGGCCTGAAGCTTTCTTT. Translation: CASSRQGGIGNGPEAFF. Supplemented by reference TRBV5-1 and TRBJ1-1, the full variable domain reads KAGVTQTPRYLIKTRGQQVTLSCSPISGHRSVSWYQQTPGQGLQFLFEYFSETQRNKGNFPGRFSGRQFSNSRSEMNVSTLELGDSALYLCASSRQGGIGNGPEAFFGQGTRLTVV.

The chain links TRBV2 to TRBJ1-4, with D uncertain. This CDR3 spans 18 amino acids. Trimming cost V 6 bases and J 3 bases, with 23 bases left between them. Germline CDR1 is SNHLY and CDR2 is FYNNEI. The CDR3 loop is CASRPPGVAVIPNEKLFF. The CDR3 coding sequence is TGTGCCAGCAGGCCCCCCGGGGTGGCAGTAATTCCTAATGAAAAACTGTTTTTT.

J is TRBJ2-1 and V is TRBV5-4; weak D call: TRBD2 (6 bases). There are 17 residues in the CDR3. CDR1 is SGHNT, CDR2 YYREEE, per germline (reference sequence). Trimming removed 3 bases from V and 7 bases from J, with 23 bases in between. CDR3 coding DNA: TGTGCCAGCAGCTCGGAGGTTCCGACTAGTCGTTTGAATGAGCAGTTCTTC. Its translation is CASSSEVPTSRLNEQFF.

This chain connects TRBV25-1 to TRBJ1-1; 8 bases line up with TRBD1. V shed 6 bases and J 7 bases; nucleotides not matched to a gene: 7. Germline V gene sequence: CDR1 MGHDK, CDR2 SYGVNS. This CDR3 region has 13 residues. CDR3 in amino acids: CASRAPGQVEAFF. The CDR3 DNA reads TGTGCCAGCAGGGCACCGGGACAGGTTGAAGCTTTCTTT.

The chain couples TRBV6-1 to TRBJ1-2, with TRBD1 as a possible D gene (6 bases). Deletions cut 6 bases from V and 0 bases from J, with 8 bases between. This CDR3 spans 13 amino acids. CDR1 and CDR2 from the germline V gene are MNHNS and SASEGT. The chain's CDR3 is CASSWTANYGYTF. For the CDR3, the DNA is TGTGCCAGCAGCTGGACAGCTAACTATGGCTACACCTTC.

The chain couples TRBV10-1 to TRBJ1-6; a possible D gene is TRBD1 (6 bases). CDR3 length: 14 residues. Germline values: CDR1 WNHNN, CDR2 SYGVQD (reference sequence). The germline V and J ends were trimmed by 0 bases and 7 bases, with 7 bases remaining between them. The CDR3 nucleotides are TGCGCCAGCAGTGAGTCCAGGGGAAATTCACCCCTCCACTTT. Its translation: CASSESRGNSPLHF.